This T cell receptor (beta chain) was sequenced for a study of T-cell reconstitution after alpha-beta-depleted transplantation in children (dated by TCRdb to the mid-2010s). With respect to the entire study: Using TCR repertoire profiling, the study quantitatively followed how T-cell immune reconstitution unfolded in children after TCRalphabeta/CD19-depleted allogeneic hematopoietic cell transplantation.

From its cysteine to its phenylalanine, the CDR3 spans 14 amino acids. Only the CDR3 part of the read is kept: 42 bases, read in frame from the first base. Deletion took 5 bases off V and 4 bases off J, with a span of 11 bases between the germline ends. The CDR1 and CDR2 encoded by the germline V gene are SGHTA and FQGNSA. Library preparation was by PCR. The data were produced on an Illumina HiSeq 2500. TCR libraries were prepared with molecular barcoding, using unique molecular identifiers to normalize TCRbeta repertoire quantification. TCRdb reprocessing: public reads trimmed at Q25 with fastp, clones called with MiXCR, in-frame beta chains kept. Each entry merges the rows of one CDR3 protein and shows their most common DNA and genes. The sample includes approximately 400,000 distinct CDR3 sequences, with about 11% observed a single time. 4.5% to 6% of the sample is taken by the ten largest. This clonotype was counted between two and nine times. Its antigen is still unknown. No qualities accompany the bases; no much larger clone lies one base away.

The sample was PBMCs from the stem cell graft donor, taken from the stem cell graft. This receptor was identified in a human donor who donated a stem cell graft to a child with acute myeloid leukemia. The receptor chain draws on TRBV7-2 and TRBJ2-2, with TRBD2 perhaps the D gene, on 6 matching bases. The DNA reads TGTGCCAGCAGCCCGGAGGGTGGCACCGGGGAGCTGTTTTTT. This gives the protein CASSPEGGTGELFF.